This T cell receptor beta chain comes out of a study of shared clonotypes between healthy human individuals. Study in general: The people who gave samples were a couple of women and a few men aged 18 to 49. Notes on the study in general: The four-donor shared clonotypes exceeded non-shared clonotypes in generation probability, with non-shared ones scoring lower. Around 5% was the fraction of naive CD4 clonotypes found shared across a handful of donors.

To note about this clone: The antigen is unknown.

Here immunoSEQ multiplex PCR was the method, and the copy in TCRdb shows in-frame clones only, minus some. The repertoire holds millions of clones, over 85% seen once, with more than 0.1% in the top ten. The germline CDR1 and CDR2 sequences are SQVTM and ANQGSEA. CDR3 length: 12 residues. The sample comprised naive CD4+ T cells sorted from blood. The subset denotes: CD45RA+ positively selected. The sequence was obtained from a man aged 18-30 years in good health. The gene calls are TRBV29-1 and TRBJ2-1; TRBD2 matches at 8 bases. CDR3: CSGTSFGNEQFF. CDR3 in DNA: TGCAGTGGGACTAGTTTCGGGAATGAGCAGTTCTTC.